Below, 5 T cell receptor beta chains from the same sample are listed, as sequenced in a study of cytomegalovirus exposure and HLA in healthy donors. Measured with immunoSEQ multiplex PCR; TCRdb has only the in-frame clones, and not every one. This sample has 300,000 to 400,000 clones, with 86% found just once. The sequencing sample was made of PBMCs. The receptors here all came from a woman aged 18 to 35 in good health and CMV-seronegative.

The chain's CDR3 is CAWSVGTGRYEQYF. CDR3 in DNA: TGTGCCTGGAGCGTAGGGACTGGGCGATACGAGCAGTACTTC. The J gene is TRBJ2-7, the V gene TRBV30; TRBD2 is a possible D gene (6 bases). The CDR3 has 14 amino acids. Germline V gene data show CDR1 as GTSNPN and CDR2 as SVGIG (reference sequence). V was cut by 3 bases and J by 4 bases, with 16 bases left in between.

The rearrangement uses TRBV5-1 and TRBJ2-1, with 7 positions matching TRBD1. The CDR3 length is 14 residues. V lost 1 base, J lost 5 bases, and 3 bases stayed unmatched. CDR1 SGHRS and CDR2 YFSETQ come from the germline V gene. In nucleotides, the CDR3 is TGCGCCAGCAGCTTGCCCGGGACAGACAATGAGCAGTTCTTC. Translated, it gives CASSLPGTDNEQFF.

The chain couples TRBV4-2 to TRBJ2-7; the D gene is possibly TRBD1 (5 bases). The CDR3 extends over 17 amino acids. Per germline, CDR1 LGHNA and CDR2 YNFKEQ. V dropped 2 bases and J dropped 1 base, with 18 bases sitting between them. The CDR3 is CASSQQPIIDSSYEQYF. As DNA, the CDR3 is TGTGCCAGCAGCCAACAACCCATAATAGACAGTTCCTACGAGCAGTACTTC.

The rearrangement uses TRBV28 and TRBJ2-7; D perhaps matches TRBD1 (6 bases). V dropped 1 base and J dropped 0 bases, with 10 bases sitting between them. This CDR3 has 15 residues. CDR1 MDHEN and CDR2 SYDVKM come from the germline V gene. The CDR3 coding sequence is TGTGCCAGCAGTTTATTTCCAGGGGCCTCCTACGAGCAGTACTTC. Protein sequence: CASSLFPGASYEQYF.

The genes are TRBV6-1 and TRBJ1-5; D perhaps matches TRBD1 (6 bases). The V gene lost 2 bases and the J gene lost 2 bases, with 13 bases spanning the gap. Germline lookup yields CDR1 MNHNS and CDR2 SASEGT. The length of the CDR3 is 16 residues. CDR3 amino acids: CASSERKGGGNQPQHF. CDR3 sequence (DNA): TGTGCCAGCAGTGAACGGAAGGGGGGGGGCAATCAGCCCCAGCATTTT.